This is a list of T cell receptor beta chains from one sample in a study of blood T cells in healthy people across ages. Each CDR3 protein is one row after TCRdb ran MiXCR on the 5' RACE reads. The data contain fewer than 800,000 distinct CDR3 sequences, 49% of them singletons. The sample taken for sequencing was blood. The receptors here all came from a woman in her sixties or seventies in good health. Both conserved end residues are part of each CDR3. The D gene is left open where the match is weak. Size values are once, few and many counts, or a class for expanded clones, and some rows have none.

J gene | clone size | D gene | V gene | CDR3 DNA | CDR3 protein
TRBJ2-7 | - | TRBD2 | TRBV20-1 | TGCAGTGCTAGGCACACTAGCGGGAGGGCCCCCTACGAGCAGTACTTC | CSARHTSGRAPYEQYF
TRBJ2-6 | few | - | TRBV3-1 | TGTGCCAGCAGCCAAGATCGACCGCAGCATTCTGGGGCCAACGTCCTGACTTTC | CASSQDRPQHSGANVLTF
TRBJ2-7 | many | TRBD1 | TRBV5-1 | TGTGCCAGCAGCTTGGGGACAGGGGGCGAGCAGTACTTC | CASSLGTGGEQYF
TRBJ1-2 | - | TRBD1 | TRBV2 | TGTGCCAGCAGCTCGGGACAGGGGCTTGGCTACACCTTC | CASSSGQGLGYTF
TRBJ2-7 | few | TRBD1 | TRBV18 | TGTGCCAGCTCGCCGGGACAGGGAAAAAACTACGAGCAGTACTTC | CASSPGQGKNYEQYF
TRBJ2-7 | - | TRBD2 | TRBV6-2/TRBV6-3 | TGTGCCAGCAGTGGACTAGCCCCCTACGAGCAGTACTTC | CASSGLAPYEQYF
TRBJ1-4 | - | - | TRBV2 | TGTGCCAGCAGTCCTCAGGCTACAACTAATGAAAAACTGTTTTTT | CASSPQATTNEKLFF
TRBJ2-5 | - | TRBD2 | TRBV4-2 | TGTGCCAGCAGCCAAGATTTAGAAGGCTACAGGGGACTAGCGGGAGGCAGGGAGACCCAGTACTTC | CASSQDLEGYRGLAGGRETQYF
TRBJ2-1 | - | TRBD2 | TRBV20-1 | TGCAGTGCTCGGACTAGCGGGAGTGAGCAGTTCTTC | CSARTSGSEQFF
TRBJ2-7 | few | - | TRBV7-2 | TGTGCCAGCAGCCCCGCAGGGTACAACGACTACGAGCAGTACTTC | CASSPAGYNDYEQYF
TRBJ1-2 | - | - | TRBV7-9 | TGTGCCAGCAGCTTTGGGGGAAATAATGGCTACACCTTC | CASSFGGNNGYTF
TRBJ2-5 | - | - | TRBV6-2/TRBV6-3 | TGTGCCAGCAATACGCGGGACAGAGCAGAGACCCAGTACTTC | CASNTRDRAETQYF
TRBJ2-7 | - | TRBD2 | TRBV6-2/TRBV6-3 | TGTGCCAGCAGTTACTCAACTAATTTAGCGGGAGCCTACGAGCAGTACTTC | CASSYSTNLAGAYEQYF
TRBJ2-1 | - | - | TRBV20-1 | TGCAGTGCTAGAGCCTCTTCGGGAGACAATGAGCAGTTCTTC | CSARASSGDNEQFF
TRBJ2-1 | - | TRBD2 | TRBV20-1 | TGCAGTGCTTTCCGACTAGCTTCTTCCTACAATGAGCAGTTCTTC | CSAFRLASSYNEQFF
TRBJ2-5 | many | - | TRBV29-1 | TGCAGCGGGGGAGTCACGTACCAAGAGACCCAGTACTTC | CSGGVTYQETQYF
TRBJ2-1 | - | TRBD2 | TRBV30 | TGTGCCTGGAGTGGGCTAGCGGGAGCAGGTTACAATGAGCAGTTCTTC | CAWSGLAGAGYNEQFF
TRBJ1-1 | - | - | TRBV20-1 | TGCAGTGCATGGGTGGGGCTCGACACTGAAGCTTTCTTT | CSAWVGLDTEAFF
TRBJ2-7 | - | - | TRBV5-1 | TGCGCCAGCAGCCCCGGATACACTTCGAACTACGAGCAGTACTTC | CASSPGYTSNYEQYF
TRBJ2-2 | - | TRBD2 | TRBV5-1 | TGCGCCAGCAGCTTGACGACTAGCGGGACCACCGGGGAGCTGTTTTTT | CASSLTTSGTTGELFF
TRBJ1-6 | few | TRBD1 | TRBV4-1 | TGCGCCAGCAGCCAAGAGACAGTGTCGGGACAGAGCAATTCACCCCTCCACTTT | CASSQETVSGQSNSPLHF
TRBJ1-1 | - | - | TRBV5-1 | TGCGCCAGCAGCTTGGCCCCTCGGGCCGACACTGAAGCTTTCTTT | CASSLAPRADTEAFF
TRBJ2-3 | - | - | TRBV7-2 | TGTGCCAGCAGCTTAGCCTTGTGGGATACGCAGTATTTT | CASSLALWDTQYF
TRBJ2-7 | - | - | TRBV7-9 | TGTGCCAGCAGCGGGCTACCGGGCCAGGGGATTTCCTACGAGCAGTACTTC | CASSGLPGQGISYEQYF
TRBJ1-4 | - | - | TRBV12-3/TRBV12-4 | TGTGCCAGCATTTTGATGCGGGAAAAACTGTTTTTT | CASILMREKLFF
TRBJ2-5 | many | - | TRBV6-2/TRBV6-3 | TGTGCCAGCAGTTACGGAGGTAGCGGAGCCCTACAAGAGACCCAGTACTTC | CASSYGGSGALQETQYF
TRBJ2-7 | few | TRBD2 | TRBV7-2 | TGTGCCAGCAGCTCACTAGCGGGAGGGACCTACGAGCAGTACTTC | CASSSLAGGTYEQYF
TRBJ1-1 | - | TRBD1 | TRBV10-3 | TGTGCCATCAGTGGGGACAGGGGCTCTGAAGCTTTCTTT | CAISGDRGSEAFF
TRBJ2-1 | - | - | TRBV29-1 | TGCAGCGTTGATGTCGGACTGACTAGGACTGAGCAGTTCTTC | CSVDVGLTRTEQFF
TRBJ2-5 | many | - | TRBV4-3 | TGCGCCAGCAGCCAAGATCGAGGGCGGGAGACCCAGTACTTC | CASSQDRGRETQYF
TRBJ1-6 | - | - | TRBV7-2 | TGTGCCAGCAGCTTAGCAGGCAGGGAAGGGCATTCACCCCTCCACTTT | CASSLAGREGHSPLHF
TRBJ2-1 | few | TRBD2 | TRBV14 | TGTGCCAGCAGCCAAGTAGCGGGGGCGTCCAATGAGCAGTTCTTC | CASSQVAGASNEQFF
TRBJ2-5 | - | - | TRBV20-1 | TGCAGTGCTAGGGGGGAGGAGACCCAGTACTTC | CSARGEETQYF
TRBJ2-7 | few | - | TRBV5-1 | TGCGCCAGCAGCTTCGCGGGACTCTTCTACGAGCAGTACTTC | CASSFAGLFYEQYF
TRBJ2-3 | - | - | TRBV30 | TGTGCCTGGAGTGTAAAAGCGGCGGGCCCAACTAGGTATTTT | CAWSVKAAGPTRYF
TRBJ2-1 | - | - | TRBV7-2 | TGTGCCAGCAGACACGGAGGCCCTGAGCAGTTCTTC | CASRHGGPEQFF
TRBJ2-1 | few | - | TRBV4-2 | TGTGCCAGCAGCCAAAACCTCAAGCTGGGAGGCTATTCCAATGAGCAGTTCTTC | CASSQNLKLGGYSNEQFF
TRBJ1-6 | - | - | TRBV3-1 | TGTGCCAGCAGCCAAGAAGGAGAATCTAATTCACCCCTCCACTTT | CASSQEGESNSPLHF
TRBJ2-1 | - | TRBD2 | TRBV28 | TGTGCCAGCACCACTCAGGGAGGGCCCAATGAGCAGTTCTTC | CASTTQGGPNEQFF
TRBJ2-7 | - | TRBD1 | TRBV29-1 | TGCAGCGAGTGGGGACAGGGGGCCCAGTACTTC | CSEWGQGAQYF
TRBJ1-2 | - | TRBD1 | TRBV5-1 | TGCGCCAGCAGCTGGGACAGGGGGCAAAGTGGCTACACCTTC | CASSWDRGQSGYTF
TRBJ2-7 | few | TRBD1 | TRBV7-2 | TGTGCCAGCAGCTTAGCTACAGGGGCCTACGAGCAGTACTTC | CASSLATGAYEQYF
TRBJ1-4 | - | - | TRBV7-9 | TGTGCCAGCAGCTTAAGAAGGGAAGAGCCCGCAACTAATGAAAAACTGTTTTTT | CASSLRREEPATNEKLFF
TRBJ1-2 | - | - | TRBV6-2/TRBV6-3 | TGTGCCAGCAACGAAGGAGGCTATGGCTACACCTTC | CASNEGGYGYTF
TRBJ2-7 | - | TRBD2 | TRBV20-1 | TGCAGCGTCATGTCGGGAGCGGGAGGGCCGCAAGAGCAGTACTTC | CSVMSGAGGPQEQYF
TRBJ2-3 | - | - | TRBV28 | TGTGCCAGCAGCCCCGTGCCGCGCTCGGATACGCAGTATTTT | CASSPVPRSDTQYF
TRBJ2-3 | once | TRBD2 | TRBV20-1 | TGCAGTGCTCCGACTAGCGGGAGGGCCGGGGGAGATACGCAGTATTTT | CSAPTSGRAGGDTQYF
TRBJ2-1 | once | TRBD2 | TRBV12-5 | TGTGCGAGTGGGAGGGTTGCCCATGAGCAGTTCTTC | CASGRVAHEQFF
TRBJ2-1 | few | - | TRBV5-1 | TGCGCCAGCAGCTGGCCCCTTAGCGGCAATGAGCAGTTCTTC | CASSWPLSGNEQFF
TRBJ2-5 | few | TRBD2 | TRBV7-9 | TGTGCCAGCAGCTTAGTTCTAGCGGTAAAAGAGACCCAGTACTTC | CASSLVLAVKETQYF
TRBJ1-2 | - | - | TRBV12-3/TRBV12-4 | TGTGCCAGCAGGGATAGCGGGCGCCCCTATGGCTACACCTTC | CASRDSGRPYGYTF
TRBJ2-3 | - | - | TRBV9 | TGTGCCAGCAGCGTAGCGGTCGGAACAGATACGCAGTATTTT | CASSVAVGTDTQYF
TRBJ2-5 | few | - | TRBV15 | TGTGCCACCAGCAGACCCCCGAGGGGCCAAGAGACCCAGTACTTC | CATSRPPRGQETQYF